Below, one T cell receptor beta chain is given with its context. What it recognizes is unknown. The data stem from a study of PD-1 blockade in classical Hodgkin lymphoma. Germline CDR1 MDHEN, CDR2 SYDVKM. V was pared by 6 bases and J by 2 bases, with 10 bases of the junction left unmatched. The CDR3 covers 16 residues. Specified time point: cycle 4 day 1 (C4D1), after about 6 weeks of nivolumab. The patients all showed relapse after autologous stem cell transplantation, while their brentuximab vedotin exposure varied. TCRdb's copy holds only in-frame clones and misses some; the assay was immunoSEQ multiplex PCR. The sample records some 58,000 clones, roughly nine tenths being singletons. Points from the study as a whole: Anyone who began nivolumab under 1 year after ASCT was excluded. Repertoires differed for reasons still undefined, possibly disease activity or prior therapy. In CD4+ cells, TCR diversity went up significantly by C4D1, but in CD8+ cells it did not.

This clonotype was sampled from a human donor with classical Hodgkin lymphoma. The chain links TRBV28 to TRBJ2-1; the match to TRBD1 covers 7 bases. The starting material was peripheral blood mononuclear cells (PBMCs), obtained before the fourth cycle of nivolumab. CDR3 region: CASRTDRATTYNEQFF. The CDR3 bases are TGTGCCAGCAGAACCGACAGGGCCACTACCTACAATGAGCAGTTCTTC.